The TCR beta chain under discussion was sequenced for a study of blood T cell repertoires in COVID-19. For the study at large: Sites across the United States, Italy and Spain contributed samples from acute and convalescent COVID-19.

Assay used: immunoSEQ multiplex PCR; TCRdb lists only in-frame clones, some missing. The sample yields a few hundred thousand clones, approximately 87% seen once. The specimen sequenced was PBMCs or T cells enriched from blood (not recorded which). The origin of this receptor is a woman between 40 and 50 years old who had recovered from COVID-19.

The CDR3 loop is CASSRTSSGLGNQPQHF. DNA for the CDR3: TGTGCCAGCAGTCGAACCAGCTCAGGGTTGGGCAATCAGCCCCAGCATTTT. The J gene is TRBJ1-5, the V gene TRBV6-6, with D perhaps matching TRBD1 (5 bases). The V gene's germline CDR1 is MNHNY and CDR2 SVGAGI (reference sequence). The CDR3 sequence is 17 residues long. With 5 bases removed from V and 2 bases from J, the gap between germline ends came to 19 bases.